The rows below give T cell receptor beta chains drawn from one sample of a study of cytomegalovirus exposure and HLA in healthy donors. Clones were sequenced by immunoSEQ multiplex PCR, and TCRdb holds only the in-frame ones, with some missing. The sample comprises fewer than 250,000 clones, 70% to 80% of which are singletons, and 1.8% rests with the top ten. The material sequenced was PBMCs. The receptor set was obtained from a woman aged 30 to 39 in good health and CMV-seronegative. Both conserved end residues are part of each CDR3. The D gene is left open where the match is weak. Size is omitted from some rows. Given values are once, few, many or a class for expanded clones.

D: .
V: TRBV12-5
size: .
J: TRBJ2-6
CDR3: CAVTKAETYSGANVLTF
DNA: TGTGCCGTAACTAAAGCGGAGACCTACTCTGGGGCCAACGTCCTGACTTTC

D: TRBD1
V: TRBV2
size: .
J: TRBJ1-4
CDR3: CASRDREGYGEKLFF
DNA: TGTGCCAGCAGGGACAGGGAGGGGTACGGCGAAAAACTGTTTTTT

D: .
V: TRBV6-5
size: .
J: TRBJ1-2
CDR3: CASSPAGEVYGYTF
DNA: TGTGCCAGCAGCCCAGCGGGCGAAGTCTATGGCTACACCTTC

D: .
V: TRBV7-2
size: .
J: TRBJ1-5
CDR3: CASSLVGQGNQPQHF
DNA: TGTGCCAGCAGCTTAGTTGGGCAGGGTAATCAGCCCCAGCATTTT

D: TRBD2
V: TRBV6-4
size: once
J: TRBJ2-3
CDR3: CASSPSGGGTDTQYF
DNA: TGTGCCAGCAGCCCCTCGGGGGGGGGCACAGATACGCAGTATTTT

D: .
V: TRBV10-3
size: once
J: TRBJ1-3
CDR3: CAISESADSGNTIYF
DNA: TGTGCCATCAGTGAGTCAGCTGACTCTGGAAACACCATATATTTT

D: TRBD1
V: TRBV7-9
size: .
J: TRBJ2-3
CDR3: CASSWTGAGDTQYF
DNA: TGTGCCAGCAGCTGGACAGGGGCAGGAGATACGCAGTATTTT

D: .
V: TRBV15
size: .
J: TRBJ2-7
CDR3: CATSRAGYEQYF
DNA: TGTGCCACCAGCAGGGCAGGGTACGAGCAGTACTTC

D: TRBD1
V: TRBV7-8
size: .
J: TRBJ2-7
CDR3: CASSLDRGSYEQYF
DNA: TGTGCCAGCAGCTTGGACAGGGGATCCTACGAGCAGTACTTC

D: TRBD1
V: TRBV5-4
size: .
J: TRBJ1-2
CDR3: CASASGTGYNYGYTF
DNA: TGTGCCAGCGCAAGCGGGACAGGCTATAACTATGGCTACACCTTC

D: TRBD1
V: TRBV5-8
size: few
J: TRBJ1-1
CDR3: CASSVWGRGRTEAFF
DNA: TGTGCCAGCAGCGTTTGGGGCAGGGGGCGGACTGAAGCTTTCTTT

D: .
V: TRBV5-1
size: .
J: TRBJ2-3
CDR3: CASSLSGLGADTQYF
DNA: TGCGCCAGCAGCTTGTCGGGGTTGGGTGCAGATACGCAGTATTTT

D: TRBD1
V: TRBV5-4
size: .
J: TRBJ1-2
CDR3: CASSLVPGGDYGYTF
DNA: TGTGCCAGCAGCTTGGTGCCAGGGGGAGACTATGGCTACACCTTC

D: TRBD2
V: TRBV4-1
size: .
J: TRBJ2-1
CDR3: CASSQDPAGGPNEQFF
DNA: TGCGCCAGCAGCCAAGATCCAGCGGGAGGGCCAAATGAGCAGTTCTTC

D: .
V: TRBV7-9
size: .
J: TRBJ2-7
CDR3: CASSPGQSITYEQYF
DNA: TGTGCCAGCAGCCCCGGACAGAGCATCACATACGAGCAGTACTTC

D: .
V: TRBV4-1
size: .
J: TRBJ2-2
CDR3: CASSHQIEGGELFF
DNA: TGCGCCAGCAGCCATCAGATAGAGGGCGGGGAGCTGTTTTTT

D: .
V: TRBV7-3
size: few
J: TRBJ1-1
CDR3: CASSLQENTEAFF
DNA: TGTGCCAGCAGCCTACAGGAGAACACTGAAGCTTTCTTT

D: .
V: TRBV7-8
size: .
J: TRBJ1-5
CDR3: CASSFDYSSNQPQHF
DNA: TGTGCCAGCAGCTTTGATTACAGCAGCAATCAGCCCCAGCATTTT

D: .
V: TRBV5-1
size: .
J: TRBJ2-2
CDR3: CASSLDRPRGTGELFF
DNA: TGCGCCAGCAGCCTGGACAGACCGCGTGGCACCGGGGAGCTGTTTTTT

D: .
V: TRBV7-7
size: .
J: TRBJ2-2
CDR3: CASSLRPTGKGNTGELFF
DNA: TGTGCTAGCAGCCTTCGCCCTACAGGGAAGGGTAACACCGGGGAGCTGTTTTTT

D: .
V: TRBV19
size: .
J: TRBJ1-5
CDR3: CASSTRPLAADQPQHF
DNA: TGTGCCAGTAGTACTAGGCCCCTTGCAGCGGATCAGCCCCAGCATTTT

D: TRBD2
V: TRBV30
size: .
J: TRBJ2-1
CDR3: CAWSLASGANEQFF
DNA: TGTGCCTGGAGTTTGGCTAGCGGGGCGAATGAGCAGTTCTTC

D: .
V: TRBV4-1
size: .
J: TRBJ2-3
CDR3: CASSQGLGQGKGVRTDTQYF
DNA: TGCGCCAGCAGCCAAGGTCTGGGGCAGGGAAAGGGGGTAAGGACAGATACGCAGTATTTT

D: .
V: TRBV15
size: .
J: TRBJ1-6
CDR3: CATSREQAVGNSPLHF
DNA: TGTGCCACCAGCAGAGAACAGGCTGTCGGGAATTCACCCCTCCACTTT

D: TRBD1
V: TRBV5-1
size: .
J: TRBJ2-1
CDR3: CASSFGTGDNNEQFF
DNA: TGCGCCAGCAGCTTTGGGACAGGAGATAACAATGAGCAGTTCTTC

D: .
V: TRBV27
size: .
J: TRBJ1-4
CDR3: CASSLSIYTTNEKLFF
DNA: TGTGCCAGCAGTTTATCAATCTATACAACTAATGAAAAACTGTTTTTT

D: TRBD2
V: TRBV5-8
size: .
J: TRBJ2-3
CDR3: CASSFLRGVPTDTQYF
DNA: TGTGCCAGCAGCTTCTTGCGGGGGGTTCCCACAGATACGCAGTATTTT

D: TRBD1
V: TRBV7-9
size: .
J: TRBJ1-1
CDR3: CASSFWQGDREAFF
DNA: TGTGCCAGCAGCTTTTGGCAGGGGGACCGTGAAGCTTTCTTT

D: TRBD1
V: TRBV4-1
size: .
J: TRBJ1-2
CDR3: CASSPENRGDGYTF
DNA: TGCGCCAGCAGCCCCGAAAACAGGGGTGACGGCTACACCTTC

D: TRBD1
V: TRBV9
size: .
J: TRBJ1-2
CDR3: CASSAGPPGQGIGGYTF
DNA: TGTGCCAGCAGCGCAGGTCCGCCGGGACAGGGGATCGGTGGCTACACCTTC

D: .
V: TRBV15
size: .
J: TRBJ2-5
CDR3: CATSGDSQETQYF
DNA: TGTGCCACCAGCGGTGACAGCCAAGAGACCCAGTACTTC

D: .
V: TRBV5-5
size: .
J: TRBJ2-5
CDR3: CASSFTSGLETQYF
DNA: TGTGCCAGCAGCTTTACCTCGGGATTGGAGACCCAGTACTTC

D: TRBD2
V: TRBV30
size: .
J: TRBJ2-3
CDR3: CAWTNLGKRGDTQYF
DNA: TGTGCCTGGACTAATCTAGGGAAGCGGGGGGATACGCAGTATTTT

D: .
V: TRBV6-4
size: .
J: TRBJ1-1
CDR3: CASSGGPNTEAFF
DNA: TGTGCCAGCAGCGGAGGGCCGAACACTGAAGCTTTCTTT

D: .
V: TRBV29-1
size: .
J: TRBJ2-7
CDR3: CSVVAAGYEQYF
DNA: TGCAGCGTTGTGGCAGCGGGCTACGAGCAGTACTTC

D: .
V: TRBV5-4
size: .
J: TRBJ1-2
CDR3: CASSLGEGLGGYTF
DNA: TGTGCCAGCAGCTTGGGGGAGGGGCTAGGCGGCTACACCTTC

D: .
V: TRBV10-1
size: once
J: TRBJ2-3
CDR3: CASSESGRINTQYF
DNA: TGCGCCAGCAGTGAGTCGGGGCGGATTAATACGCAGTATTTT

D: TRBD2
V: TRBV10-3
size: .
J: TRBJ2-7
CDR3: CAISDRGGRISYEQYF
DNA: TGTGCCATCAGCGACCGGGGCGGGAGGATATCCTACGAGCAGTACTTC

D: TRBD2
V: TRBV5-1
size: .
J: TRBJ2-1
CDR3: CVSSPGVAGGGINEQFF
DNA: TGCGTCAGCAGCCCCGGAGTAGCGGGAGGTGGGATCAATGAGCAGTTCTTC

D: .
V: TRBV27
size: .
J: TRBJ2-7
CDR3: CASSPLNGGPYEQYF
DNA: TGTGCCAGCAGTCCCCTCAACGGGGGGCCCTACGAGCAGTACTTC

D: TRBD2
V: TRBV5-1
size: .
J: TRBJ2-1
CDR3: CASSARTSGGSYNEQFF
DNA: TGCGCCAGCAGCGCCCGGACTAGCGGGGGGTCCTACAATGAGCAGTTCTTC

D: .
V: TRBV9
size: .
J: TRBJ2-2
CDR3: CASRRFTGELFF
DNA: TGTGCCAGCAGGAGGTTCACCGGGGAGCTGTTTTTT

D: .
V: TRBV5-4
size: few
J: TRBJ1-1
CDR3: CASSRPRQDHTEAFF
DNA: TGTGCCAGCAGTCGCCCTAGACAGGACCACACTGAAGCTTTCTTT